Described below is a single T cell receptor beta chain sequence and its context. Its cognate antigen is unknown. V was clipped by 0 bases and J by 3 bases, with 5 bases between them. This CDR3 spans 14 amino acids. Germline V gene sequence: CDR1 SGHNT, CDR2 YENEEA. Profiling relied on immunoSEQ multiplex PCR, and the TCRdb table lists in-frame clones only, not all of them. This sample has some 150,000 clones, with around nine tenths found just once. This entry is derived from a study of T cell responses to AZD1222 COVID-19 vaccine. Overall study findings and caveats: In the spike-specific TCR repertoire, nearly half reportedly target unmutated variant regions. Repertoire sampling was restricted to post-peak T cell response timepoints. CD4 TCRs linked to vaccination spanned spike, dominating at 160-218 and 743-854. After two AZD1222 doses, spike-specific TCR breadth and depth rose versus day 0.

The starting material was peripheral blood, obtained on day 0 of MenACWY control vaccination. The genes are TRBV11-3 and TRBJ2-2; D remains unclear. The TCR originated in an adult in good health. CDR3 sequence (DNA): TGTGCCAGCAGCTTAGATATGTACACCGGGGAGCTGTTTTTT. Protein product: CASSLDMYTGELFF.